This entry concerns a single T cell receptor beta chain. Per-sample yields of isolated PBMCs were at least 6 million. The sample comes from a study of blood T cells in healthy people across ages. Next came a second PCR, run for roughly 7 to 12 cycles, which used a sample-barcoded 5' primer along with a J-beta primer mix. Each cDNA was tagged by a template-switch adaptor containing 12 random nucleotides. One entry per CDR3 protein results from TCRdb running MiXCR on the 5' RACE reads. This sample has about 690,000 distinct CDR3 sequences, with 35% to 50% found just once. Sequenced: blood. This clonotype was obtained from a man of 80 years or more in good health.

The CDR3 sequence: CSAATTGYSGNTIYF. The DNA for the CDR3 is TGCAGTGCGGCTACAACAGGGTATTCTGGAAACACCATATATTTT. The genes are TRBV20-1 and TRBJ1-3, with a weak D call TRBD1 (6 bases). The CDR3 runs to 15 residues. From germline, CDR1 is DFQATT and CDR2 SNEGSKA (reference sequence). Between the trimmed V and J ends, which lost 6 bases and 1 base, there was a span of 16 bases.